These 10 T cell receptor beta chains share one sample of origin, sequenced in a study of cytomegalovirus exposure and HLA in healthy donors. Use of 60 Vbeta and 13 Jbeta primers characterized the PCR. The table came from immunoSEQ multiplex PCR; TCRdb's copy has only in-frame clones and leaves some out. This sample has about 140,000 clones, with around 80% found just once. Sequenced input: PBMCs. These receptors came from a woman in her thirties in good health and CMV-seronegative.

J is TRBJ2-7 and V is TRBV10-3; D unresolved. Germline V gene data show CDR1 as ENHRY and CDR2 as SYGVKD. CDR3 size: 13 residues. V was pared by 3 bases and J by 6 bases, with 12 bases between. CDR3 nucleotides: TGTGCCATCAGTGACTATGGGTCGGGCGAGCAGTACTTC. Protein sequence: CAISDYGSGEQYF.

This clone was detected only once. The chain carries TRBV11-2 and TRBJ1-4, with D possibly being TRBD1 (6 bases). CDR3 length: 15 amino acids. The germline CDR1 and CDR2 sequences are SGHAT and FQNNGV. Trimming pared 5 bases from V and 6 bases from J, leaving 16 bases between. The CDR3 loop is CASSPTGTGYEKLFF. The CDR3 coding sequence is TGTGCCAGCAGCCCCACAGGGACGGGTTATGAAAAACTGTTTTTT. The variable domain in full, completed from reference TRBV11-2 and TRBJ1-4, reads EAGVAQSPRYKIIEKRQSVAFWCNPISGHATLYWYQQILGQGPKLLIQFQNNGVVDDSQLPKDRFSAERLKGVDSTLKIQPAKLEDSAVYLCASSPTGTGYEKLFFGSGTQLSVL.

Concerning this clone: Germline is not matched at one junction end, which may reflect a read error. The J gene is TRBJ1-2, the V gene TRBV7-9; maybe TRBD1 (6 bases). Germline-derived CDR1 and CDR2 are SEHNR and FQNEAQ (reference sequence). This CDR3 is built from 14 residues. CDR3 DNA sequence: TGTTCCAGCAGCTTAGAAACAGGGCAGAATGGCTACACCTTC. As protein: CSSSLETGQNGYTF.

The chain combines TRBV2 with TRBJ2-7; TRBD2 aligns across 8 bases. The ends lost 8 bases at V and 2 bases at J; junction bases unmatched: 8. From germline, CDR1 is SNHLY and CDR2 FYNNEI. This CDR3 is built from 14 residues. This CDR3 reads CASSLIGRAYEQYF. The CDR3 nucleotides read TGTGCCAGCTCTCTAATCGGGAGGGCCTACGAGCAGTACTTC.

This clone was seen a few times. The gene calls are TRBV4-1 and TRBJ2-2; 9 bases are a match to TRBD1. The germline V gene has CDR1 MGHRA and CDR2 YSYEKL. The CDR3 is 16 residues long. With 2 bases clipped from V and 7 bases from J, the junction kept 8 bases outside the gene matches. CDR3 in DNA: TGCGCCAGCAGCCAACCCGGACAGGGGTGGGTCGGGGAGCTGTTTTTT. Translated, it gives CASSQPGQGWVGELFF.

The chain employs TRBV7-8 and TRBJ1-2; 10 bases fit TRBD1. Germline CDR1 and CDR2: SGHVS and FQNEAQ. The CDR3 sequence is 16 residues long. The junction had 8 bases not matched to a gene; V was cut back by 5 bases and J by 2 bases. The CDR3 is CASSPRPTGGNYGYTF. CDR3 nucleotides: TGTGCCAGCAGCCCCCGGCCGACAGGGGGCAACTATGGCTACACCTTC.

This clone has just a few counts. The chain recombines TRBV2 with TRBJ1-5; TRBD1 matches 7 bases. Germline V gene lookup returns CDR1 SNHLY and CDR2 FYNNEI. The J segment lost 4 bases and the V segment lost 5 bases, leaving 5 bases of the junction unmatched. The CDR3 contains 14 residues. CDR3 sequence reads: CASSLGTVNQPQHF. Written as DNA, the CDR3 is TGTGCCAGCAGTCTCGGGACAGTGAATCAGCCCCAGCATTTT.

The chain links TRBV11-2 to TRBJ2-3; tentatively, D is TRBD1 (6 bases). The germline gives CDR1 SGHAT, CDR2 FQNNGV. The CDR3 has 17 residues. V shed 4 bases and J shed 5 bases, with 22 bases lying between them. CDR3 region: CASSWIMGARAEDTQYF. The CDR3 nucleotides are TGTGCCAGCAGCTGGATCATGGGGGCACGAGCCGAAGATACGCAGTATTTT.

The chain combines TRBV28 with TRBJ1-5; D uncertain. From germline, CDR1 is MDHEN and CDR2 SYDVKM. CDR3 length: 17 residues. Between the trimmed V and J ends, which lost 1 base and 0 bases, there was a span of 13 bases. The CDR3 here is CASSLSGRVYSNQPQHF. The CDR3 DNA is TGTGCCAGCAGTTTATCGGGGAGGGTATATAGCAATCAGCCCCAGCATTTT.

CDR3 DNA sequence: TGTGCCAGCAGCCGGACAGGGATCGCCTACGAGCAGTACTTC. Amino acids: CASSRTGIAYEQYF. This rearrangement joins TRBV6-6 to TRBJ2-7, with 8 positions matching TRBD1. Per the germline V gene, CDR1 is MNHNY and CDR2 is SVGAGI (reference sequence). V lost 6 bases to trimming and J lost 2 bases; unmatched junction nucleotides: 6. This CDR3 has 14 residues.